The 3 T cell receptor beta chains reported below all come from one sample, sequenced in a study of chemoradiotherapy in HPV16-positive cancers. Libraries were prepared by immunoSEQ multiplex PCR; TCRdb keeps only in-frame clonotypes and omits some of them. The repertoire has about 7,600 clones, around 83% of them found once; the top ten carry about 3%. The sample here was blood, taken from a patient who underwent chemoradiotherapy. The receptors were gathered from a human donor with HPV-associated anogenital cancer.

V is TRBV5-1 and J is TRBJ1-2, with a possible D match to TRBD1 (6 bases). CDR3 length: 14 residues. V shed 3 bases and J shed 4 bases, with 13 bases lying between them. CDR1 is SGHRS, CDR2 YFSETQ, per germline. CDR3 nucleotide sequence: TGCGCCAGCAGCTCGACCGGGACAATCTATGGCTACACCTTC. This encodes CASSSTGTIYGYTF.

The J gene is TRBJ1-2, the V gene TRBV28; D uncertain. CDR1 is MDHEN, CDR2 SYDVKM, per germline. The CDR3 length is 12 residues. Deletions cut 2 bases from V and 4 bases from J, with 5 bases between. This CDR3 reads CASSLQSYGYTF. DNA for the CDR3: TGTGCCAGCAGTTTACAGTCCTATGGCTACACCTTC.

The gene calls are TRBV27 and TRBJ2-3; no clear D. The ends were cut back, 2 bases at V and 6 bases at J, with 3 bases in the middle. Germline CDR1 and CDR2: MNHEY and SMNVEV (reference sequence). CDR3 length: 11 residues. CDR3 in DNA: TGTGCCAGCAGTTTACAGGATACGCAGTATTTT. Its protein is CASSLQDTQYF.